This is a list of T cell receptor beta chains from one sample in a study of T-cell reconstitution after alpha-beta-depleted transplantation in children. TCRdb recomputed calls from the PCR reads with MiXCR, one row per CDR3 protein. Among more than 40,000 distinct CDR3 sequences listed, 7.5% to 10% were seen once. The specimen comprised PBMCs, mostly from graft donor cells, sampled 60 days after TCRalphabeta/CD19-depleted stem cell transplant. These receptors were obtained from a male patient between 2 and 10 years old who had a stem cell transplant for chronic granulomatous disease, so the T cells may come from the graft donor. Each CDR3 is given with its conserved first and last residue. The order of the fields is J gene, D gene, V gene, clone size, CDR3 protein, CDR3 DNA. A D gene is named only where the DNA matches it firmly. Expanded clones are given a class, and other clones once, few, many or no size at all.

J gene: TRBJ2-1; D gene: .; V gene: TRBV3-1; clone size: many; CDR3 protein: CASSQDPSYNEQFF; CDR3 DNA: TGTGCCAGCAGCCAGGACCCCTCCTACAATGAGCAGTTCTTC
J gene: TRBJ2-2; D gene: TRBD2; V gene: TRBV10-1; clone size: many; CDR3 protein: CASSGGFDGELFF; CDR3 DNA: TGCGCCAGCAGCGGGGGGTTCGACGGGGAGCTGTTTTTT
J gene: TRBJ2-3; D gene: .; V gene: TRBV5-1; clone size: .; CDR3 protein: CASSLLGPTDTQYF; CDR3 DNA: TGCGCCAGCAGCTTGCTCGGACCCACAGATACGCAGTATTTT
J gene: TRBJ2-4; D gene: TRBD1; V gene: TRBV7-2; clone size: many; CDR3 protein: CASSSTGRGGRNIQYF; CDR3 DNA: TGTGCCAGCAGCTCAACAGGGAGAGGGGGCCGGAACATTCAGTACTTC
J gene: TRBJ2-1; D gene: TRBD1; V gene: TRBV11-2; clone size: .; CDR3 protein: CASHMGQGNNEQFF; CDR3 DNA: TGTGCCAGCCACATGGGACAGGGAAACAATGAGCAGTTCTTC
J gene: TRBJ2-7; D gene: .; V gene: TRBV7-6; clone size: many; CDR3 protein: CASSLTQGGYEQYF; CDR3 DNA: TGTGCCAGCAGCTTAACACAGGGTGGTTACGAGCAGTACTTC
J gene: TRBJ1-2; D gene: .; V gene: TRBV20-1; clone size: .; CDR3 protein: CSAPDQRYGYTF; CDR3 DNA: TGCAGTGCCCCGGACCAGAGATATGGCTACACCTTC
J gene: TRBJ1-4; D gene: TRBD1; V gene: TRBV20-1; clone size: .; CDR3 protein: CSARDRTGEGEKLFF; CDR3 DNA: TGCAGTGCTAGAGATCGGACAGGGGAAGGCGAAAAACTGTTTTTT
J gene: TRBJ1-1; D gene: .; V gene: TRBV18; clone size: once; CDR3 protein: CASSTAGVNTEAFF; CDR3 DNA: TGTGCCAGCTCCACGGCAGGGGTGAACACTGAAGCTTTCTTT
J gene: TRBJ2-5; D gene: TRBD1; V gene: TRBV12-3/TRBV12-4; clone size: many; CDR3 protein: CASSPQTGYQETQYF; CDR3 DNA: TGTGCCAGCAGCCCCCAGACAGGGTACCAAGAGACCCAGTACTTC
J gene: TRBJ1-1; D gene: .; V gene: TRBV20-1; clone size: many; CDR3 protein: CSAIGVVKDTEAFF; CDR3 DNA: TGCAGTGCTATTGGCGTGGTAAAGGACACTGAAGCTTTCTTT
J gene: TRBJ1-1; D gene: .; V gene: TRBV19; clone size: .; CDR3 protein: CASIPPWGKMNTEAFF; CDR3 DNA: TGTGCCAGTATCCCCCCCTGGGGAAAGATGAACACTGAAGCTTTCTTT
J gene: TRBJ1-3; D gene: .; V gene: TRBV7-2; clone size: many; CDR3 protein: CASSLTGTLGGYTIYF; CDR3 DNA: TGTGCCAGCAGCTTGACCGGGACCCTGGGCGGTTACACCATATATTTT
J gene: TRBJ1-5; D gene: .; V gene: TRBV7-9; clone size: many; CDR3 protein: CASSEGSRVNQPQHF; CDR3 DNA: TGTGCCAGCAGCGAGGGGTCCAGGGTCAATCAGCCCCAGCATTTT
J gene: TRBJ1-2; D gene: .; V gene: TRBV18; clone size: .; CDR3 protein: CASSPNGMDGYGYTF; CDR3 DNA: TGTGCCAGCTCCCCTAACGGGATGGATGGCTATGGCTACACCTTC
J gene: TRBJ2-1; D gene: TRBD2; V gene: TRBV5-1; clone size: many; CDR3 protein: CASSASGNEQFF; CDR3 DNA: TGCGCCAGCAGCGCAAGCGGGAACGAGCAGTTCTTC
J gene: TRBJ2-1; D gene: .; V gene: TRBV29-1; clone size: many; CDR3 protein: CSVRRQDSYNEQFF; CDR3 DNA: TGCAGCGTCCGGCGACAGGATTCCTACAATGAGCAGTTCTTC
J gene: TRBJ2-3; D gene: .; V gene: TRBV20-1; clone size: many; CDR3 protein: CSAPRVGAARWADTQYF; CDR3 DNA: TGCAGTGCCCCTAGGGTGGGAGCGGCTCGATGGGCAGATACGCAGTATTTT
J gene: TRBJ2-2; D gene: TRBD2; V gene: TRBV28; clone size: many; CDR3 protein: CASSFSGRTGELFF; CDR3 DNA: TGTGCCAGCAGTTTTAGCGGGAGGACCGGGGAGCTGTTTTTT
J gene: TRBJ2-7; D gene: TRBD1; V gene: TRBV5-1; clone size: many; CDR3 protein: CASSLGQGAAYEQYF; CDR3 DNA: TGCGCCAGCAGCTTGGGACAGGGGGCTGCCTACGAGCAGTACTTC
J gene: TRBJ2-2; D gene: TRBD2; V gene: TRBV25-1; clone size: many; CDR3 protein: CASSARERGTGELFF; CDR3 DNA: TGTGCCAGCAGTGCGCGGGAGCGGGGCACCGGGGAGCTGTTTTTT
J gene: TRBJ2-2; D gene: .; V gene: TRBV6-4; clone size: few; CDR3 protein: CASSRGNTGELFF; CDR3 DNA: TGTGCCAGCAGCCGTGGGAACACCGGGGAGCTGTTTTTT